Listed below are T cell receptor beta chains from one sample, sequenced in a study of HIV-infected patients and healthy controls. MiXCR was run by TCRdb on the 5' RACE reads, yielding one entry per CDR3 protein. This sample has 15,000 to 20,000 distinct CDR3 sequences, with over 15% found just once. Sequencing was carried out using CD8+ T cells from blood. The receptors stem from a human donor in good health. The CDR3 runs from the conserved cysteine through the conserved F or W. D genes are given only for firm matches. Clone size is shown for a subset of rows, as once, few, many or a class of expanded clone.

TRBV12-3/TRBV12-4,13,NA,NA,TRBJ2-2,TGTGCCAGCAGTTACGGGGGAACCGGGGAGCTGTTTTTT,CASSYGGTGELFF
TRBV11-2,16,many,NA,TRBJ2-1,TGTGCCAGCAGCCTAGCTTTTCGCGGCTCCTACAATGAGCAGTTCTTC,CASSLAFRGSYNEQFF
TRBV13,13,NA,NA,TRBJ1-2,TGTGCCAGCAGCTCCGGGAGCGACTATGGCTACACCTTC,CASSSGSDYGYTF
TRBV20-1,14,medium-sized,NA,TRBJ2-3,TGCAGTGGGGGGAGCGGGCTTGGGGCAGATACGCAGTATTTT,CSGGSGLGADTQYF
TRBV6-2/TRBV6-3,13,many,NA,TRBJ2-3,TGTGCCAGCAGTTTGAGGGACTCGGATACGCAGTATTTT,CASSLRDSDTQYF
TRBV4-3,17,many,TRBD2,TRBJ2-3,TGCGCCAGCAGCCAAACGGGACTAGCGGGGGGTCGAGATACGCAGTATTTT,CASSQTGLAGGRDTQYF
TRBV7-2,17,few,NA,TRBJ2-7,TGTGCCAGCAGCTTAGGGCTATCGACAGGAGACTCCTACGAGCAGTACTTC,CASSLGLSTGDSYEQYF
TRBV21-1,12,many,NA,TRBJ1-1,TGTGCCAGCAGCTCCCGACGGGGGCAAGCTTTCTTT,CASSSRRGQAFF
TRBV9,17,many,NA,TRBJ2-3,TGTGCCAGCAGCGTAGCTACAGGGGAGGGGCCCACAGATACGCAGTATTTT,CASSVATGEGPTDTQYF
TRBV13,17,few,NA,TRBJ1-1,TGTGCCAGCAGCTTAGGCCTTTTCGAGACAGCGAACACTGAAGCTTTCTTT,CASSLGLFETANTEAFF
TRBV20-1,14,many,NA,TRBJ2-1,TGCAGTGCTAGTGACAGGCGCCCCTACAATGAGCAGTTCTTC,CSASDRRPYNEQFF
TRBV11-2,16,medium-sized,NA,TRBJ2-1,TGTGCCAGCAGCCCCCCCTCCTCCTACCTGTACAATGAGCAGTTCTTC,CASSPPSSYLYNEQFF
TRBV3-1,14,few,NA,TRBJ2-1,TGTGCCAGCAGCCCATATTCTCGCTACAATGAGCAGTTCTTC,CASSPYSRYNEQFF
TRBV9,13,few,NA,TRBJ1-1,TGTGCCAGCGGCGGGGCTTTGAACACTGAAGCTTTCTTT,CASGGALNTEAFF
TRBV28,14,NA,NA,TRBJ1-2,TGTGCCAGCAGTCCTACTTTGGGATTCTATGGCTACACCTTC,CASSPTLGFYGYTF
TRBV19,15,NA,TRBD2,TRBJ2-3,TGTGCCAGTAGTTCACGAGCGGGGGGGACGGATACGCAGTATTTT,CASSSRAGGTDTQYF
TRBV29-1,13,many,NA,TRBJ1-1,TGCAGCGTTGATCCAACAGGGAACACTGAAGCTTTCTTT,CSVDPTGNTEAFF
TRBV12-3/TRBV12-4,15,NA,TRBD2,TRBJ2-5,TGTGCCAGCAGCCCAACTAGCGGGAACAGTGAGACCCAGTACTTC,CASSPTSGNSETQYF
TRBV5-6,18,NA,TRBD1,TRBJ2-1,TGTGCCAGCAGCTTGAGGGACAGGGTGGTCCTCTCCTACAATGAGCAGTTCTTC,CASSLRDRVVLSYNEQFF
TRBV19,14,few,TRBD1,TRBJ2-7,TGTGCCAGTAGTATCACGGGGACAGGGGGCGAGCAGTACTTC,CASSITGTGGEQYF
TRBV11-2,15,NA,TRBD1,TRBJ2-5,TGTGCCAGCAGGAGAGTTACAGGGGGCGATGAGACCCAGTACTTC,CASRRVTGGDETQYF
TRBV12-3/TRBV12-4,12,many,TRBD1,TRBJ1-1,TGTGCCAGCAGCCCAGGGGGCTCAGGAGCTTTCTTT,CASSPGGSGAFF
TRBV5-1,15,NA,NA,TRBJ1-6,TGCGCCAGCAGCTTGAGGACGGGTCTTGATTCACCCCTCCACTTT,CASSLRTGLDSPLHF
TRBV4-2,18,many,TRBD2,TRBJ2-1,TGTGCCAGCAGCCAAGTTAGCGGGGGGCCCCAGGGCTACAATGAGCAGTTCTTC,CASSQVSGGPQGYNEQFF
TRBV12-3/TRBV12-4,12,NA,NA,TRBJ1-1,TGTGCCAGCTGGGTCTCAGGTACTGAAGCTTTCTTT,CASWVSGTEAFF
TRBV28,13,many,NA,TRBJ2-6,TGTGCCAGCAGTTTGCCCGGGGCCAACGTCCTGACTTTC,CASSLPGANVLTF
TRBV29-1,12,NA,NA,TRBJ1-1,TGCAGCGCTGGGAGTGAGGGGCCTGAAGCTTTCTTT,CSAGSEGPEAFF
TRBV10-3,13,few,TRBD1,TRBJ2-7,TGTGCCATCAGCGGCGAGACAGGGTACGAGCAGTACTTC,CAISGETGYEQYF
TRBV12-3/TRBV12-4,14,NA,NA,TRBJ2-5,TGTGCCAGCAGTTTTCAGGGAGGTCGAGAGACCCAGTACTTC,CASSFQGGRETQYF
TRBV7-8,18,many,NA,TRBJ2-6,TGTGCCAGCAGCTGGGCGGAGGCCCGCCCTACTGGGGCCAACGTCCTGACTTTC,CASSWAEARPTGANVLTF
TRBV21-1,18,many,NA,TRBJ1-2,TGTGCCAGCAGGGCGTCAGGAGACAGGGGGCTTGTTGACTATGGCTACACCTTC,CASRASGDRGLVDYGYTF
TRBV4-3,17,few,NA,TRBJ2-3,TGCGCCAGCAGCCAAGATCGCCCTTGGACTAGCACAGATACGCAGTATTTT,CASSQDRPWTSTDTQYF
TRBV7-2,17,few,NA,TRBJ1-5,TGTGCCAGCAGCTCCCTCCCCGGGACGGAGGGAAATCAGCCCCAGCATTTT,CASSSLPGTEGNQPQHF
TRBV5-1,13,many,TRBD2,TRBJ2-1,TGCGCCACCTCTAGCGGGAGAGGGAATGAGCAGTTCTTC,CATSSGRGNEQFF
TRBV14,15,many,NA,TRBJ2-7,TGTGCCAGCAGCCAAGAAACAGGTCGGGCCTACGAGCAGTACTTC,CASSQETGRAYEQYF
TRBV9,15,many,TRBD2,TRBJ2-2,TGTGCCAGCACCCTACTAGCGGGACACCCCGGGGAGCTGTTTTTT,CASTLLAGHPGELFF
TRBV7-9,14,many,NA,TRBJ1-1,TGTGCCAGCAGCTTAGCGATGGGGTTGGCTGAAGCTTTCTTT,CASSLAMGLAEAFF